The source of this T cell receptor (beta chain) is a study of early T cells in non-severe SARS-CoV-2 infection. CDR1 and CDR2 from the germline V gene are WSHSY and SAAADI. This CDR3 is built from 13 residues. V dropped 8 bases and J dropped 2 bases, with 11 bases sitting between them. Using its own MiXCR run on the 5' RACE reads, TCRdb lists one record per CDR3 protein. This sample has 55,000 to 70,000 distinct CDR3 sequences, with 11% found just once. In this sample, this clonotype turned up a few times. The material sequenced was whole blood. J is TRBJ2-3 and V is TRBV10-2, with D perhaps being TRBD1 or TRBD2 (5 bases each). This receptor was identified in an adult who was a healthcare worker with PCR-confirmed SARS-CoV-2 infection or an uninfected control (not recorded which). CDR3 residues: CASHWGSTDTQYF. CDR3 in DNA: TGCGCCAGCCATTGGGGGTCCACAGATACGCAGTATTTT.